What follows are 10 T cell receptor beta chains derived from one specimen sequenced in a study of blood T cell repertoires in COVID-19. The table came from immunoSEQ multiplex PCR; TCRdb's copy has only in-frame clones and leaves some out. Altogether roughly 180,000 clones are present, less than 85% being singletons, with the ten largest covering 15% to 20%. Sequences were obtained from PBMCs or T cells enriched from blood (not recorded which). All receptors derive from a man aged 60 to 75 who had recovered from COVID-19.

The chain has TRBV30 and TRBJ1-5; tentative D call: TRBD1 (5 bases). The CDR3 loop spans 16 amino acids. Germline lookup yields CDR1 GTSNPN and CDR2 SVGIG (reference sequence). Trimming cost V 5 bases and J 1 base, with 18 bases left between them. CDR3 amino acids: CAWSPPPGGSNQPQHF. DNA of the CDR3: TGTGCCTGGTCTCCCCCCCCGGGGGGAAGCAATCAGCCCCAGCATTTT. The full variable domain, its missing parts supplied by reference TRBV30 and TRBJ1-5, is SQTIHQWPATLVQPVGSPLSLECTVEGTSNPNLYWYRQAAGRGLQLLFYSVGIGQISSEVPQNLSASRPQDRQFILSSKKLLLSDSGFYLCAWSPPPGGSNQPQHFGDGTRLSIL.

The CDR3, as DNA: TGCGCCAGCAGCGCGAACAGGGGAGAGACCCAGTACTTC. Its translation is CASSANRGETQYF. The V call is TRBV5-1, the J call TRBJ2-5, with 7 bases matching TRBD1. This CDR3 region has 13 residues. V was clipped by 4 bases and J by 4 bases; unmatched bases: 4. Germline loops: CDR1 SGHRS, CDR2 YFSETQ.

The chain carries TRBV27 and TRBJ1-1, with D tentatively TRBD1 (5 bases). V lost 4 bases and J 4 bases, leaving 10 bases between the germline ends. This CDR3 has 13 residues. The germline CDR1 and CDR2 sequences are MNHEY and SMNVEV (reference sequence). CDR3 residues: CASSWQGGTEAFF. CDR3 bases: TGTGCCAGCAGTTGGCAGGGCGGCACTGAAGCTTTCTTT.

This clone was seen a handful of times. The rearrangement joins TRBV2 to TRBJ2-7, with TRBD2 identical over 11 bases. Germline CDR1 reads SNHLY; CDR2 reads FYNNEI. V shed 2 bases and J 7 bases; nucleotides not matched to a gene: 7. This CDR3 region has 15 residues. In DNA, the CDR3 is TGTGCCAGCAGTGAAATACTAGCGGGAGTGGGAGAGCAGTACTTC. Its protein product is CASSEILAGVGEQYF. The entire variable domain, with the rest obtained from reference TRBV2 and TRBJ2-7, is as follows: EPEVTQTPSHQVTQMGQEVILRCVPISNHLYFYWYRQILGQKVEFLVSFYNNEISEKSEIFDDQFSVERPDGSNFTLKIRSTKLEDSAMYFCASSEILAGVGEQYFGPGTRLTVT.

A word on this clone: The same CDR3 also results from other DNA sequences found in this sample. This chain connects TRBV24-1 to TRBJ2-2; D uncertain. This CDR3 region has 12 residues. Trimming shortened V by 6 bases and J by 6 bases, and 7 bases separated the two germline ends. Looked up from germline, CDR1 is KGHDR and CDR2 is SFDVKD. CDR3 in DNA: TGTGCCACCAGTCCCTCCCCCGGGGAGCTGTTTTTT. Its translation is CATSPSPGELFF.

V and J are TRBV5-1 and TRBJ2-7; D may be TRBD2 (6 bases). The V gene lost 7 bases and the J gene lost 2 bases, with 10 bases spanning the gap. The germline V gene has CDR1 SGHRS and CDR2 YFSETQ. This CDR3 comprises 12 residues. The CDR3 DNA reads TGCGCCAGCGGAGGGGCTGCCTACGAGCAGTACTTC. Translating gives CASGGAAYEQYF.

CDR3 sequence reads: CASSLLVLLANTGELFF. The CDR3, as DNA: TGTGCCAGCAGCTTATTAGTTCTACTGGCGAACACCGGGGAGCTGTTTTTT. This sequence joins TRBV7-9 and TRBJ2-2, with D unclear. In germline, CDR1 is SEHNR, CDR2 FQNEAQ (reference sequence). The CDR3 has 17 amino acids. V gave up 2 bases and J gave up 0 bases, with 13 bases separating them.

The rearrangement uses TRBV19 and TRBJ1-2; D is ambiguous. Trimming cost V 3 bases and J 4 bases, with 12 bases left between them. The CDR3 is 14 residues long. The germline V gene has CDR1 LNHDA and CDR2 SQIVND (reference sequence). This chain's CDR3 is CASSIPRGVYGYTF. CDR3 sequence (DNA): TGTGCCAGTAGTATCCCCCGCGGGGTCTATGGCTACACCTTC. Combining the CDR3 with reference TRBV19 and TRBJ1-2 gives the whole variable domain DGGITQSPKYLFRKEGQNVTLSCEQNLNHDAMYWYRQDPGQGLRLIYYSQIVNDFQKGDIAEGYSVSREKKESFPLTVTSAQKNPTAFYLCASSIPRGVYGYTFGSGTRLTVV.

CDR3 nucleotides: TGTGCCAGCAGAAAAACGACAGGGATTAATTCACCCCTCCACTTT. Its protein product is CASRKTTGINSPLHF. The J gene is TRBJ1-6, the V gene TRBV7-9; 7 bases match TRBD1. This CDR3 is 15 amino acids long. V trimming: 6 bases; J trimming: 6 bases; junction bases outside the gene matches: 8. CDR1 SEHNR and CDR2 FQNEAQ come from the germline V gene (reference sequence).

Here the CDR3 DNA reads TGCAGCGTTGGTTTTGGTCTCAGTAATGAGCAGTTCTTC. Translating it yields CSVGFGLSNEQFF. The chain links TRBV29-1 to TRBJ2-1; no firm D call. Deletions cut 4 bases from V and 7 bases from J, with 14 bases between. Germline CDR1 reads SQVTM; CDR2 reads ANQGSEA. The CDR3 spans 13 residues.